The clone carrying this T cell receptor beta chain has a count of ten or more. Its antigen remains unidentified. The source of the sample is a study of neurological immune-mediated disorders. Whole-study results and caveats: In HTLV-1-associated myelopathy, TCR clonal expansion was greatest, whereas multiple sclerosis had the least, falling below healthy controls. No sharing of CDR3 amino acid sequences was observed among expanded clones across subjects, suggesting private repertoires in all groups.

MiXCR, applied by TCRdb to the 5' RACE reads, yields one record per CDR3 protein. The sample holds 35,000 to 45,000 distinct CDR3 sequences, 11% seen once. V gave up 0 bases and J gave up 4 bases, with 10 bases separating them. This CDR3 has 14 amino acids. CDR1 LNHNV and CDR2 YYDKDF come from the germline V gene (reference sequence). Sequencing was done on a sample of CD4+ T cells from blood. The gene calls are TRBV15 and TRBJ2-7; perhaps TRBD2 as D (6 bases). This clonotype was obtained from a woman aged 30 to 39 with HTLV-1-associated myelopathy (HAM/TSP). The CDR3 reads CATSRDLGRYEQYF. The DNA for the CDR3 is TGTGCCACCAGCAGAGATCTCGGGAGATACGAGCAGTACTTC.